The 25 T cell receptor beta chains listed next were all sequenced from one sample in a study of cytomegalovirus exposure and HLA in healthy donors. Primers for the PCR totalled 60 Vbeta and 13 Jbeta. TCRdb's copy holds only in-frame clones and misses some; the assay was immunoSEQ multiplex PCR. The top ten hold about 2.2% of the sample, which has about 110,000 clones, around 64% seen once. Sequencing was performed on PBMCs. The receptor set was obtained from a woman in her twenties or thirties in good health and CMV-seronegative.

This clone was picked up one time. The rearrangement uses TRBV4-3 and TRBJ2-1; 13 nucleotides agree with TRBD2. CDR3 length: 18 residues. The J segment lost 5 bases and the V segment lost 2 bases, leaving 9 bases of the junction unmatched. From germline, CDR1 is LGHNA and CDR2 YSLEER. The CDR3 region is CASSQRLAGGPFHNEQFF. CDR3 nucleotide sequence: TGCGCCAGCAGCCAACGACTAGCGGGAGGTCCCTTCCACAATGAGCAGTTCTTC.

This clone has just one count. This sequence joins TRBV28 and TRBJ2-3, with D possibly being TRBD1 (6 bases). The germline gives CDR1 MDHEN, CDR2 SYDVKM. Trimming shortened V by 5 bases and J by 4 bases, and 19 bases separated the two germline ends. This CDR3 region has 16 residues. CDR3 in amino acids: CASSGPFLDSSDTQYF. DNA of the CDR3: TGTGCCAGCAGTGGCCCCTTCCTGGACAGCTCAGATACGCAGTATTTT. Using reference TRBV28 and TRBJ2-3 for the parts outside the CDR3, the full variable domain is DVKVTQSSRYLVKRTGEKVFLECVQDMDHENMFWYRQDPGLGLRLIYFSYDVKMKEKGDIPEGYSVSREKKERFSLILESASTNQTSMYLCASSGPFLDSSDTQYFGPGTRLTVL.

V and J are TRBV6-1 and TRBJ1-2; the D is unclear. Deletions cut 2 bases from V and 2 bases from J, with 12 bases between. Germline CDR1 and CDR2: MNHNS and SASEGT. The CDR3 is made up of 15 amino acids. The CDR3 is CASSELFKPNYGYTF. The CDR3 DNA reads TGTGCCAGCAGTGAACTATTCAAGCCGAACTATGGCTACACCTTC.

The rearrangement uses TRBV7-8 and TRBJ2-5, with D possibly TRBD2 on 5 matching bases. V lost 5 bases and J 4 bases, leaving 17 bases between the germline ends. The CDR3 covers 15 residues. Germline CDR1 and CDR2: SGHVS and FQNEAQ. Here the CDR3 DNA reads TGTGCCAGCAGCCCGTACGGTCTAGCCCGAGAGACCCAGTACTTC. This translates into CASSPYGLARETQYF.

The CDR3 coding sequence is TGCGCCAGCAGCCAAGAAGGTCCCGGCCTAGCGGGGGAAACCTACGAGCAGTACTTC. Its protein is CASSQEGPGLAGETYEQYF. V usage is TRBV4-1 and J usage is TRBJ2-5; 10 positions agree with TRBD2. The end of the DNA aligns better with TRBJ2-7, so the J call may be wrong. CDR3 length equals 19 residues. CDR1 is MGHRA and CDR2 is YSYEKL in the germline V gene.

J is TRBJ1-5 and V is TRBV7-8; tentatively, D is TRBD1 (5 bases). CDR3 length: 14 residues. V was pared by 5 bases and J by 1 base, with 9 bases between. Germline-derived CDR1 and CDR2 are SGHVS and FQNEAQ. Here the CDR3 reads CASSADNSNQPQHF. As DNA, the CDR3 is TGTGCCAGCAGCGCGGACAACAGCAATCAGCCCCAGCATTTT.

This clone has more than one count but fewer than ten. The rearrangement links TRBV15 to TRBJ2-7; 10 nucleotides line up with TRBD2. The CDR3 is made up of 17 amino acids. The germline V gene has CDR1 LNHNV and CDR2 YYDKDF (reference sequence). Trimming at V came to 0 bases and at J to 3 bases, leaving 8 bases not matched to a gene. CDR3 sequence: CATSRDVVASGSYEQYF. In DNA, the CDR3 is TGTGCCACCAGCAGAGATGTCGTGGCTAGCGGGAGCTACGAGCAGTACTTC.

The chain employs TRBV13 and TRBJ2-2, with D possibly matching TRBD1 (6 bases). Germline CDR1 PRHDT, CDR2 FYEKMQ (reference sequence). The V and J ends lost 9 bases and 6 bases respectively, with 17 bases between them. The CDR3 runs 14 residues. The CDR3 spells CASRRTEEAGELFF. The CDR3 region has the DNA TGTGCCAGTAGGCGGACAGAGGAGGCCGGGGAGCTGTTTTTT.

This clone was seen a handful of times. This chain uses TRBV27 with TRBJ2-3; 9 bases match TRBD1. After removal of 4 bases from V and 7 bases from J, the junction contained 9 bases not matched to a gene. Germline lookup yields CDR1 MNHEY and CDR2 SMNVEV (reference sequence). The CDR3 covers 15 residues. This CDR3 is CASSSPGTGSNTQYF. Written as DNA, the CDR3 is TGTGCCAGCAGTTCCCCCGGGACAGGGAGTAATACGCAGTATTTT.

The table lists this clone with a few counts. This CDR3 is CASSKTTGLYQPQHF. CDR3 bases: TGCGCCAGCAGCAAAACGACAGGGTTGTATCAGCCCCAGCATTTT. This rearrangement joins TRBV5-1 to TRBJ1-5; 7 bases are shared with TRBD1. Germline V CDR1 and CDR2: SGHRS, YFSETQ. CDR3 length: 15 amino acids. V shed 4 bases, J shed 5 bases, and the junction held 9 bases outside the gene matches.

The rearrangement uses TRBV10-1 and TRBJ2-7; 11 bases are a match to TRBD2. CDR1 is WNHNN and CDR2 is SYGVQD in the germline V gene (reference sequence). There are 15 residues in the CDR3. V was pared by 6 bases and J by 4 bases, with 8 bases of the junction left unmatched. The CDR3 spells CASRGGTSGEYEQYF. The CDR3 bases are TGCGCCAGCAGGGGGGGGACTAGCGGCGAATACGAGCAGTACTTC.

This clone was counted a few times. The chain employs TRBV27 and TRBJ1-5; the match to TRBD1 covers 7 bases. J was trimmed by 1 base and V by 5 bases; bases with no gene match: 8. Germline CDR1 MNHEY, CDR2 SMNVEV (reference sequence). The CDR3 has 16 residues. CDR3 region: CASSRSTGRSNQPQHF. CDR3 DNA: TGTGCCAGCAGTCGCTCGACAGGGAGGAGCAATCAGCCCCAGCATTTT.

CDR3 loop: CASSFVGAGAKNIQYF. CDR3 sequence (DNA): TGTGCCAGCAGTTTTGTGGGGGCGGGTGCCAAAAACATTCAGTACTTC. This chain uses TRBV27 with TRBJ2-4; D perhaps matches TRBD1 (6 bases). Between the trimmed V and J ends, which lost 3 bases and 1 base, there was a span of 13 bases. This CDR3 spans 16 amino acids. Per germline, CDR1 MNHEY and CDR2 SMNVEV (reference sequence).

This clone came up once. The V and J genes are TRBV27 and TRBJ1-5, with D tentatively TRBD1 (6 bases). V gave up 5 bases and J gave up 0 bases, with 17 bases separating them. The CDR3 consists of 17 residues. Germline V CDR1 and CDR2: MNHEY, SMNVEV (reference sequence). CDR3 nucleotide sequence: TGTGCCAGCAGTCAGGGGACGAACGGATATAGCAATCAGCCCCAGCATTTT. This translates into CASSQGTNGYSNQPQHF.

The chain couples TRBV9 to TRBJ2-2; weak D call: TRBD2 (6 bases). With 0 bases removed from V and 0 bases from J, the gap between germline ends came to 6 bases. This CDR3 comprises 15 residues. The germline V gene has CDR1 SGDLS and CDR2 YYNGEE. The CDR3 protein is CASSVGDSNTGELFF. The DNA of the CDR3 is TGTGCCAGCAGCGTAGGGGACTCGAACACCGGGGAGCTGTTTTTT.

This rearrangement joins TRBV27 to TRBJ2-7; D gene ambiguous. V dropped 8 bases and J dropped 2 bases, with 16 bases sitting between them. Germline CDR1 and CDR2: MNHEY and SMNVEV (reference sequence). CDR3 length: 14 residues. The CDR3 protein is CASVGWAPTYEQYF. The CDR3 nucleotides are TGTGCCAGCGTTGGTTGGGCCCCGACCTACGAGCAGTACTTC.

The chain uses TRBV7-3 and TRBJ2-1; 7 bases are a match to TRBD2. Germline trimming cut 2 bases from V and 5 bases from J; bases unmatched to any gene: 6. The CDR3 extends over 15 amino acids. CDR1 SGHTA and CDR2 FQGTGA come from the germline V gene. This CDR3 is CASSLRGRANNEQFF. As DNA, the CDR3 is TGTGCCAGCAGCTTACGAGGGAGGGCCAACAATGAGCAGTTCTTC.

This clone was seen more than once but under ten times. The chain uses TRBV2 and TRBJ1-4; 8 bases agree with TRBD1. Germline CDR1 SNHLY, CDR2 FYNNEI. This CDR3 has 15 amino acids. With 2 bases clipped from V and 8 bases from J, the junction kept 7 bases outside the gene matches. DNA of the CDR3: TGTGCCAGCAGTGAATTGGGACAGGCAAGCGAAAAACTGTTTTTT. This sequence encodes CASSELGQASEKLFF.

The chain uses TRBV2 and TRBJ2-7; TRBD2 matches 10 bases. With V trimmed by 6 bases and J by 3 bases, 11 bases remained unmatched. This CDR3 is built from 16 residues. Germline CDR1 reads SNHLY; CDR2 reads FYNNEI. CDR3 protein: CASSLNPSGSNYEQYF. CDR3 DNA sequence: TGTGCCAGCAGCCTGAACCCTAGCGGGAGTAACTACGAGCAGTACTTC.

This chain uses TRBV27 with TRBJ2-7; 10 nucleotides line up with TRBD2. V shed 6 bases, J shed 7 bases, and the junction held 6 bases outside the gene matches. CDR3 length: 13 residues. Germline V gene sequence: CDR1 MNHEY, CDR2 SMNVEV (reference sequence). Here the CDR3 reads CASSSGRAQEQYF. The CDR3 coding sequence is TGTGCCAGCAGCAGCGGGAGGGCTCAGGAGCAGTACTTC.

This clone was counted only a few times. The V call is TRBV6-5, the J call TRBJ1-2; D is ambiguous. Germline V CDR1 and CDR2: MNHEY, SVGAGI. The CDR3 sequence is 16 residues long. Trimming stripped 0 bases from V and 4 bases from J, with 15 bases between. Here the CDR3 DNA reads TGTGCCAGCAGTTACTCGCCGGAGGGAGGAGGCTATGGCTACACCTTC. Translating gives CASSYSPEGGGYGYTF.

The chain joins TRBV19 to TRBJ2-1; D possibly corresponds to TRBD1 (6 bases). Germline V CDR1 and CDR2: LNHDA, SQIVND (reference sequence). The CDR3 spans 13 residues. The V gene lost 2 bases and the J gene lost 9 bases, with 11 bases spanning the gap. The CDR3 nucleotides are TGTGCCAGTAGTATAACAGGACAGAGTGAGCAGTTCTTC. It translates to CASSITGQSEQFF.

This clone was seen only a few times. The chain recombines TRBV6-5 with TRBJ1-1; D possibly corresponds to TRBD1 (5 bases). The CDR3 contains 14 residues. V was pared by 3 bases and J by 3 bases, with 11 bases between. Germline assignment: CDR1 MNHEY and CDR2 SVGAGI. The CDR3 here is CASSYTGEYTEAFF. The CDR3 DNA reads TGTGCCAGCAGTTATACGGGGGAGTACACTGAAGCTTTCTTT.

The rearrangement uses TRBV6-4 and TRBJ2-1; D perhaps matches TRBD1 (5 bases). The CDR3 is 13 residues long. Trimming removed 4 bases from V and 9 bases from J, with 13 bases in between. In germline, CDR1 is MRHNA, CDR2 SNTAGT. The CDR3 region is CASSASLRGEQFF. The CDR3 DNA sequence: TGTGCCAGCAGTGCAAGTCTTAGGGGTGAGCAGTTCTTC.

The V gene is TRBV30, the J gene TRBJ1-2; no clear D. The germline V and J ends were trimmed by 3 bases and 1 base, with 9 bases remaining between them. The CDR3 consists of 13 residues. CDR1 and CDR2 from the germline V gene are GTSNPN and SVGIG (reference sequence). In DNA form, the CDR3 reads TGTGCCTGGAGGCCTCAGATTAACTATGGCTACACCTTC. Its protein is CAWRPQINYGYTF.